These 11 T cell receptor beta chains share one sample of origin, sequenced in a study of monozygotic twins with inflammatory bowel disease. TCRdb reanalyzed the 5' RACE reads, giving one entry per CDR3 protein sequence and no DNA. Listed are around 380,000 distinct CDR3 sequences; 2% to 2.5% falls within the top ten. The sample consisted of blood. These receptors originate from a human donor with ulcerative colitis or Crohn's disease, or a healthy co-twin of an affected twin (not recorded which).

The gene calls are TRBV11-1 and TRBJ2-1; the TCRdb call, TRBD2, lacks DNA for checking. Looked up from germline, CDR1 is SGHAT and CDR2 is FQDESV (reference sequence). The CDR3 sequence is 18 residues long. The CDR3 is CASSLARLSSGAHNEQFF.

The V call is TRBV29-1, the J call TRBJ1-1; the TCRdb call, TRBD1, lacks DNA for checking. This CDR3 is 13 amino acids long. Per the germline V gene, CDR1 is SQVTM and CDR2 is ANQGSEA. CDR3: CSVSGHYNTEAFF.

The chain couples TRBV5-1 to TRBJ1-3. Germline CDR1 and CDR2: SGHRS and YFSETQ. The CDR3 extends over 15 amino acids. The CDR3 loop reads CASSPAGLSGNTIYF. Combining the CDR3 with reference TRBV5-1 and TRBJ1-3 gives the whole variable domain KAGVTQTPRYLIKTRGQQVTLSCSPISGHRSVSWYQQTPGQGLQFLFEYFSETQRNKGNFPGRFSGRQFSNSRSEMNVSTLELGDSALYLCASSPAGLSGNTIYFGEGSWLTVV.

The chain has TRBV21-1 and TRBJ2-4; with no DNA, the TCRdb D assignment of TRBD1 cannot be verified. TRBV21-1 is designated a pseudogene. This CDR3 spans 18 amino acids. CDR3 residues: CASSLYGQGREAKNIQYF.

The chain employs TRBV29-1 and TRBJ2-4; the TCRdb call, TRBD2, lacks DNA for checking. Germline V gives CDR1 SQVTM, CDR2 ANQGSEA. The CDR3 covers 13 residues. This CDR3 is CSIGPGGTNIQYF.

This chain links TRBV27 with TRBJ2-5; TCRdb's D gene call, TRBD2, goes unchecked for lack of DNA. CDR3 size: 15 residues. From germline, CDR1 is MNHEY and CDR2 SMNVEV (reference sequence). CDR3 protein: CASRRNSGRQETQYF.

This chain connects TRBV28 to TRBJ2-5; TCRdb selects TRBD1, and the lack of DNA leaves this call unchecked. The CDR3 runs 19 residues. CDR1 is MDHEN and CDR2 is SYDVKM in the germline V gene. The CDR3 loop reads CASARVGVVARGNQETQYF.

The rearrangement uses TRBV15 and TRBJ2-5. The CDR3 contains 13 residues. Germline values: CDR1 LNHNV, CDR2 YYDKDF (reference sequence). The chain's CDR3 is CATSRDLRETQYF. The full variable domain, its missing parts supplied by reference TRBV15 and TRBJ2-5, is DAMVIQNPRYQVTQFGKPVTLSCSQTLNHNVMYWYQQKSSQAPKLLFHYYDKDFNNEADTPDNFQSRRPNTSFCFLDIRSPGLGDTAMYLCATSRDLRETQYFGPGTRLLVL.

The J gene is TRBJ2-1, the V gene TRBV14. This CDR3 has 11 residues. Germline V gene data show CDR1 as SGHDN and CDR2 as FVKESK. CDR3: CASSLRHEQFF.

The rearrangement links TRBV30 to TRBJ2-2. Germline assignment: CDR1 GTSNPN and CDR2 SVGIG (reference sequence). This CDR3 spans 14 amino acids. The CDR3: CAWRGIQNTGELFF.

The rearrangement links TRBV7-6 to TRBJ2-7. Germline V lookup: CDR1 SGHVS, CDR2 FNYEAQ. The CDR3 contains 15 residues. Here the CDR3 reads CASSLGGAQGYEQYF. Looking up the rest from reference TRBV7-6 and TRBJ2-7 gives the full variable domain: GAGVSQSPRYKVTKRGQDVALRCDPISGHVSLYWYRQALGQGPEFLTYFNYEAQQDKSGLPNDRFSAERPEGSISTLTIQRTEQRDSAMYRCASSLGGAQGYEQYFGPGTRLTVT.